This T cell receptor (beta chain) came from a study of blood T cell repertoires in COVID-19. TCRdb's copy holds only in-frame clones and misses some; the assay was immunoSEQ multiplex PCR. The sample carries 200,000 to 250,000 clones, 86% recorded once. CDR3 length: 15 amino acids. The V segment lost 5 bases and the J segment 0 bases; nucleotides outside the gene matches: 5. Looked up from germline, CDR1 is KGHSH and CDR2 is LQKENI. The chain couples TRBV18 to TRBJ2-7; TRBD2 aligns across 9 bases. The clonotype comes from a woman in her fifties or sixties who had recovered from COVID-19. The sequenced sample consisted of PBMCs or T cells enriched from blood (not recorded which). CDR3 nucleotide sequence: TGTGCCAGCTCAGGCTTAGCGGGAGACTCCTACGAGCAGTACTTC. Residues: CASSGLAGDSYEQYF.